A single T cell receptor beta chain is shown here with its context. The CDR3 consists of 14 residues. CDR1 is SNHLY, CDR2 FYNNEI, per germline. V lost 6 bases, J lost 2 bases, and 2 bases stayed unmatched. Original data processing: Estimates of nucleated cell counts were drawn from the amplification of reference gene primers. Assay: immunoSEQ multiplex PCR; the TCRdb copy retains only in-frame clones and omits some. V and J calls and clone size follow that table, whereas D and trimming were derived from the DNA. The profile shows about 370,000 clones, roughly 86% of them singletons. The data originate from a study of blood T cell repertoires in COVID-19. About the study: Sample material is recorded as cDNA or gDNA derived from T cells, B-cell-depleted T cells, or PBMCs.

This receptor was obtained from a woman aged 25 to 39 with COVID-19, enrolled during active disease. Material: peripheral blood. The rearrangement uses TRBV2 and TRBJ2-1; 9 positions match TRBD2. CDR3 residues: CASRTSGPYNEQFF. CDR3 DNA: TGTGCCAGCAGAACTAGCGGGCCCTACAATGAGCAGTTCTTC.